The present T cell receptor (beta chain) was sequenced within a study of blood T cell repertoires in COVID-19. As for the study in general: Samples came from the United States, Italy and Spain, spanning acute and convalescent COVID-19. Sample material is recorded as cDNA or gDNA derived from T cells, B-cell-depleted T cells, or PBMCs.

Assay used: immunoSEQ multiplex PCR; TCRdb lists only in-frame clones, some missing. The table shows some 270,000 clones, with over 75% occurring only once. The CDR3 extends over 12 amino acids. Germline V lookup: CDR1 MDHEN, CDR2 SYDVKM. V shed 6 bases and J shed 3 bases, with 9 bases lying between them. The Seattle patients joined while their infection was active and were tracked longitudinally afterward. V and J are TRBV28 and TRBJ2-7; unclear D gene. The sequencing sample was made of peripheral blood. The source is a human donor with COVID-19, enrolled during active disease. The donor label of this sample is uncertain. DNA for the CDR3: TGTGCCAGCAGGGGCGATTTCTACGAGCAGTACTTC. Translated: CASRGDFYEQYF.